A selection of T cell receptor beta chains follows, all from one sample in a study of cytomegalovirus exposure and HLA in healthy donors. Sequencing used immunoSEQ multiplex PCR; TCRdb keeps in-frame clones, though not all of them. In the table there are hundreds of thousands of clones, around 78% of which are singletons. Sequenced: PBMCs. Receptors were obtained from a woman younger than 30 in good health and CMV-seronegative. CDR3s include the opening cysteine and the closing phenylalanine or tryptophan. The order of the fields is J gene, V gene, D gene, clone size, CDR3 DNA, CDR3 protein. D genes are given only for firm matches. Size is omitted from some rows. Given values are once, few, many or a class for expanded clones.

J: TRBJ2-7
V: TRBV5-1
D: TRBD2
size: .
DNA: TGCGCCAGCAGCCTAGCCGGGACTAGTTTCGAGCAGTACTTC
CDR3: CASSLAGTSFEQYF

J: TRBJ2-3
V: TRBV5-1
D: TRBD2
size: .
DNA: TGCGCCAGCAGCTTGAGAGGGGAGGGAGATACGCAGTATTTT
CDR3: CASSLRGEGDTQYF

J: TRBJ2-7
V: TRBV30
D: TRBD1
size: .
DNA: TGTGCCTCCGCCCGACAGGGGTCCAGCTACGAGCAGTACTTC
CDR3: CASARQGSSYEQYF

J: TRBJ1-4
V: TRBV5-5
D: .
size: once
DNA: TGTGCCAGCAACTGGGTGGCAACTAATGAAAAACTGTTTTTT
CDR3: CASNWVATNEKLFF

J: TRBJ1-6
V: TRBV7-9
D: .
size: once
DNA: TGTGCCAGCACGGCATGGGATTCACCCCTCCACTTT
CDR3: CASTAWDSPLHF

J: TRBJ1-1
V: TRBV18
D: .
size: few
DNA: TGTGCCAGCTCACACAGGGTCGCTGAAGCTTTCTTT
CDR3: CASSHRVAEAFF

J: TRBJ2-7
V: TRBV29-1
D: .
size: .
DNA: TGCAGCGTTGAAAGCGCAATCCACGAGCAGTACTTC
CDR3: CSVESAIHEQYF

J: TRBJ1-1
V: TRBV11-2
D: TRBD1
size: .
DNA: TGTGCCAGCAGCTCGAGCAGGGGGACTGAAGCTTTCTTT
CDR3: CASSSSRGTEAFF

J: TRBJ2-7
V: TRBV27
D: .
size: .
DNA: TGTGCCAGCATCTCCCGGTCAGACGAGCAGTACTTC
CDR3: CASISRSDEQYF

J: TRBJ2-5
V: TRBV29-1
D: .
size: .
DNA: TGCAGCGTTGAGTCCGGCGGACAAGAGACCCAGTACTTC
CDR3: CSVESGGQETQYF

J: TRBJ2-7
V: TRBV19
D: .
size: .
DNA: TGTGCCAGTAGTATCGGAACCTACGAGCAGTACTTC
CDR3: CASSIGTYEQYF

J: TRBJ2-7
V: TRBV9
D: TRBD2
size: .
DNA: TGTGCCAGCACCCCTGGACTAGCGGGATCTTACGAGCAGTACTTC
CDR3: CASTPGLAGSYEQYF

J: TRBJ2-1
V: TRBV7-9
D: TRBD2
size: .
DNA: TGTGCCAGCAGCTTAGTGGGACTAGCGTCGGATGAGCAGTTCTTC
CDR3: CASSLVGLASDEQFF

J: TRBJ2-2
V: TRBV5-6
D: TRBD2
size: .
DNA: TGTGCCAGCAGCTTTTTGCGGGAGGGCCGGGGCACCGGGGAGCTGTTTTTT
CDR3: CASSFLREGRGTGELFF

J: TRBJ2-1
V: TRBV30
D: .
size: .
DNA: TGTGCCTGTACGGGGCAATACAATGAGCAGTTCTTC
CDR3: CACTGQYNEQFF

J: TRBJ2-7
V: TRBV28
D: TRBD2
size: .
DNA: TGTGCCAGCAGGGGCGGGGGTGCGGGCTACGAGCAGTACTTC
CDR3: CASRGGGAGYEQYF

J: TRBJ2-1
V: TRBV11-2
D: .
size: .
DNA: TGTGCCAGCAGCTTGGGGGTAAATGAGCAGTTCTTC
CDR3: CASSLGVNEQFF

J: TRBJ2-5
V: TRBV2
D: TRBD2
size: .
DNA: TGTGCCAGCAGTGGAGCGGGGGTCCAAGAGACCCAGTACTTC
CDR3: CASSGAGVQETQYF

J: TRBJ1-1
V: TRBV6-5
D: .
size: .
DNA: TGTGCCAGCAGTTATTTGGGGGTCGAGGCTGAAGCTTTCTTT
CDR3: CASSYLGVEAEAFF

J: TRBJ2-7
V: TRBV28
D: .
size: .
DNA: TGTGCCACTAAGTGGGGGACCTACGAGCAGTACTTC
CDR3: CATKWGTYEQYF

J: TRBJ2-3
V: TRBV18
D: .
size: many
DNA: TGTGCCAGCTCCCCGGAACTCACAGATACGCAGTATTTT
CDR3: CASSPELTDTQYF

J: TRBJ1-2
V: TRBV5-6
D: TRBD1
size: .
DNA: TGTGCCAGCAGCTTGCGGGCAGGGGGCGCGGGCGGCTACACCTTC
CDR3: CASSLRAGGAGGYTF

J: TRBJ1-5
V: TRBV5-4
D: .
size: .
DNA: TGTGCCAGCAGCTTGGCTGGGGGGAATCAGCCCCAGCATTTT
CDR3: CASSLAGGNQPQHF

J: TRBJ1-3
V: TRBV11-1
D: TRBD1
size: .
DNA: TGTGCCAGCAGCTCGCGTACCGGGACAGGGGGCGCCGGAAACACCATATATTTT
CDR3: CASSSRTGTGGAGNTIYF

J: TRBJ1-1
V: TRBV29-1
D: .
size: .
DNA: TGCAGCGTTGAAGAGCTGGAGGGCACTGAAGCTTTCTTT
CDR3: CSVEELEGTEAFF

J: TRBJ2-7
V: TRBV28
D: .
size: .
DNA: TGTGCCAGCAGTTTGACTCAGGGCTCCTACGAGCAGTACTTC
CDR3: CASSLTQGSYEQYF

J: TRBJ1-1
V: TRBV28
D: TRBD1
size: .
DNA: TGTGCCAGCACCGGGACAGGCTCTAAAGCTTTCTTT
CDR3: CASTGTGSKAFF

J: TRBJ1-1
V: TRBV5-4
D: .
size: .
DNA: TGTGCCAGCAGCCCACAGGGAGGCACTGAAGCTTTCTTT
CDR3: CASSPQGGTEAFF

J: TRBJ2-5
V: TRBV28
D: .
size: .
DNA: TGTGCCAGCACCTTTAGTCCGGGGCAGACCCAGTACTTC
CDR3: CASTFSPGQTQYF

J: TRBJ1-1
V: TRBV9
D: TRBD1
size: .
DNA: TGTGCCAGCAGCGAAGTGGACAGGGCTGAAGCTTTCTTT
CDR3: CASSEVDRAEAFF

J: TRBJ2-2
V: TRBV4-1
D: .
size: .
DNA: TGCGCCAGCAGCCGAAACGGGGGGAACACCGGGGAGCTGTTTTTT
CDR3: CASSRNGGNTGELFF

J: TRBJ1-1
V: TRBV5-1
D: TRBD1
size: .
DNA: TGCGCCAGCAGCTTGCTGGAGGGGGCCAACACTGAAGCTTTCTTT
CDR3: CASSLLEGANTEAFF

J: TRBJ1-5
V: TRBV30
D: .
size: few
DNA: TGTGCCTGGAGTGAGGATAGCAATCAGCCCCAGCATTTT
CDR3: CAWSEDSNQPQHF

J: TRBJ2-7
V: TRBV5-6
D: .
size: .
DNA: TGTGCCAGCAGCTTGGGACACCTCTACGAGCAGTACTTC
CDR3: CASSLGHLYEQYF

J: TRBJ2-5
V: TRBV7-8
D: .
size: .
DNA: TGTGCCAGCAGTCTGGACAGAGAAGAGACCCAGTACTTC
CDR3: CASSLDREETQYF

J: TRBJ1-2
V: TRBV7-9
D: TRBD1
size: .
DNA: TGTGCCAGCAGTCCGAGGACAGGGGTGAACTATGGCTACACCTTC
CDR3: CASSPRTGVNYGYTF

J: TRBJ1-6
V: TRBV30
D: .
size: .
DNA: TGTGCCTGGAATGGGCAGGAAAATTCACCCCTCCACTTT
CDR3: CAWNGQENSPLHF

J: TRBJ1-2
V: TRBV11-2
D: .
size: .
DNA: TGTGCCAGCAGCTTAGCCCAGACAAGCGATGGCTACACCTTC
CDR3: CASSLAQTSDGYTF

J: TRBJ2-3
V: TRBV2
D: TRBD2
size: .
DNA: TGTGCCAGCGGCCTGGGAGGGGATACAGATACGCAGTATTTT
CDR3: CASGLGGDTDTQYF

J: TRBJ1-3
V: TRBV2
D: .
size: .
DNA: TGTGCCAGCAGACCCGGCACGACAGCTTTATATTTT
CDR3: CASRPGTTALYF

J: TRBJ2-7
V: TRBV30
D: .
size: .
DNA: TGTGCCTGGATCCGGCCCCCCGAGCAGTACTTC
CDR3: CAWIRPPEQYF

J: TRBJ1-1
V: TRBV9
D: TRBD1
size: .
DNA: TGTGCCAGCAGCGTAGCTACAGGGGGTACTGAAGCTTTCTTT
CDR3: CASSVATGGTEAFF

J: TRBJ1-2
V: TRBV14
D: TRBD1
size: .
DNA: TGTGCCAGCAGCCGTGACAGGGTAATTAATGGCTACACCTTC
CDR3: CASSRDRVINGYTF

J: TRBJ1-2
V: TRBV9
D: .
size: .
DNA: TGTGCCAGCAGCGTAGGGTCCGGACGGATTAACTATGGCTACACCTTC
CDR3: CASSVGSGRINYGYTF

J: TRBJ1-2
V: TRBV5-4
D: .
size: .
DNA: TGTGCCAGCAGCCGCCCGGAGTGGGTTGGTGGCTACACCTTC
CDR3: CASSRPEWVGGYTF

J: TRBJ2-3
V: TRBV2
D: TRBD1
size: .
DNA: TGTGCCAGCAGCCCAGACAGGGGCCCCACAGATACGCAGTATTTT
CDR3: CASSPDRGPTDTQYF

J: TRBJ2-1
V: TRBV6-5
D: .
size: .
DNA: TGTGCCAGCAGTAGATTAACGGGAAGGAATGAGCAGTTCTTC
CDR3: CASSRLTGRNEQFF

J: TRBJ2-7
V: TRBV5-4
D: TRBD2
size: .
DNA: TGTGCCAGCAGCTTACTAGCGGGAGAAGGCTCCTACGAGCAGTACTTC
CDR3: CASSLLAGEGSYEQYF

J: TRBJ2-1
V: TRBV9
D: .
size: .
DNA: TGTGCCAGCAGCGTAGCTGGGCGGTCCGGTGAGCAGTTCTTC
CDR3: CASSVAGRSGEQFF

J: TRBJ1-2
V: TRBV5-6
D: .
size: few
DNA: TGTGCCAGCAGCTTGGGGGCTGATAACTATGGCTACACCTTC
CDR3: CASSLGADNYGYTF

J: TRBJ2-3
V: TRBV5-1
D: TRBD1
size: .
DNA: TGCGCCAGCAGCTTAGAGACAGGGGGAGATACGCAGTATTTT
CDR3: CASSLETGGDTQYF

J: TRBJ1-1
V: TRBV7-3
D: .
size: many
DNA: TGTGCCAGCAGCTTAACAGGGGGGACTGAAGCTTTCTTT
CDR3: CASSLTGGTEAFF

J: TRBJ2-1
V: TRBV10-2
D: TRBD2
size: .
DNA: TGCGCCAGCAGTGAGTCGGGTCAGCGGGGGGGCGCCTACAATGAGCAGTTCTTC
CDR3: CASSESGQRGGAYNEQFF

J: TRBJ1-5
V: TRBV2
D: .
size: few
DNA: TGTGCCAGCAATCGGGTCGGTTCTGAAGATCAGCCCCAGCATTTT
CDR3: CASNRVGSEDQPQHF